These T cell receptor beta chains were read from a single sample in a study of blood T cell repertoires in COVID-19. Clones were sequenced by immunoSEQ multiplex PCR, and TCRdb holds only the in-frame ones, with some missing. The table has 200,000 to 250,000 clones, around 88% seen once. Sequencing used PBMCs or T cells enriched from blood (not recorded which). These receptors were collected from a woman aged 45 to 65 with acute COVID-19. Each CDR3 is given with its conserved first and last residue. D genes are given only for firm matches. Not every row has a clone size; where given, it reads once, few, many or a size class.

d_call clone_size j_call v_call cdr3_length cdr3_aa cdr3_nt
TRBD1 once TRBJ1-2 TRBV27 15 CASSYRTGDAYGYTF TGTGCCAGCAGTTACCGGACAGGGGACGCCTATGGCTACACCTTC
TRBD1 . TRBJ1-4 TRBV2 14 CASSPGQVPEKLFF TGTGCCAGCAGCCCGGGACAGGTCCCTGAAAAACTGTTTTTT
. . TRBJ2-3 TRBV5-6 14 CASSPLRVTDTQYF TGTGCCAGCAGCCCACTCCGCGTTACAGATACGCAGTATTTT
. . TRBJ1-2 TRBV28 15 CASSPNPLQGWGYTF TGTGCCAGCAGCCCTAATCCTCTACAGGGTTGGGGCTACACCTTC
. . TRBJ2-5 TRBV11-2 13 CASSLGGVETQYF TGTGCCAGCAGCCTAGGGGGGGTAGAGACCCAGTACTTC
. . TRBJ1-2 TRBV11-2 15 CASSSPRRANYGYTF TGTGCCAGCAGCTCCCCTCGTAGAGCTAACTATGGCTACACCTTC
TRBD2 . TRBJ2-1 TRBV30 16 CAWSVLAGGPHNEQFF TGTGCCTGGAGTGTACTAGCGGGAGGGCCACACAATGAGCAGTTCTTC
TRBD1 . TRBJ2-7 TRBV10-3 14 CAISEPDRAYEQYF TGTGCCATCAGTGAGCCGGACAGGGCCTACGAGCAGTACTTC
TRBD2 . TRBJ2-3 TRBV7-3 17 CASSDPKREGRADTQYF TGTGCCAGCAGCGATCCCAAGCGGGAGGGAAGAGCAGATACGCAGTATTTT
. . TRBJ1-4 TRBV7-6 14 CASSLHKSGEKLFF TGTGCCAGCAGCTTACATAAGTCCGGTGAAAAACTGTTTTTT
. once TRBJ1-1 TRBV2 14 CASSEWAPNTEAFF TGTGCCAGCAGTGAATGGGCCCCGAACACTGAAGCTTTCTTT
TRBD1 . TRBJ2-3 TRBV9 17 CASSVTGTGARGDTQYF TGTGCCAGCAGCGTAACCGGGACAGGGGCGAGAGGGGATACGCAGTATTTT
TRBD1 . TRBJ1-6 TRBV5-6 15 CASSLVTGVGSPLHF TGTGCCAGCAGCTTGGTCACAGGGGTAGGCTCACCCCTCCACTTT
TRBD1 . TRBJ1-5 TRBV7-8 16 CASSLTRDRGRQPQHF TGTGCCAGCAGCTTAACCCGGGACAGGGGGAGACAGCCCCAGCATTTT
. . TRBJ2-7 TRBV20-1 11 CSARLPTGQYF TGCAGTGCTAGATTACCCACGGGGCAGTACTTC
. . TRBJ2-3 TRBV12-3/TRBV12-4 13 CASSLSSTDTQYF TGTGCCAGCAGTTTATCAAGCACAGATACGCAGTATTTT
. . TRBJ1-5 TRBV6-5 13 CASSATGHGPQHF TGTGCCAGCAGCGCTACAGGGCACGGGCCCCAGCATTTT
TRBD1 once TRBJ1-1 TRBV30 14 CAWSGQGKGTEAFF TGTGCCTGGAGCGGACAGGGGAAGGGCACTGAAGCTTTCTTT
. . TRBJ1-2 TRBV3-1/TRBV3-2 13 CASSLGGGYGYTF TGTGCCAGCAGCCTTGGGGGGGGTTATGGCTACACCTTC
TRBD2 . TRBJ2-7 TRBV7-2 17 CASSLGTSGLPFYEQYF TGTGCCAGCAGCTTAGGGACTAGCGGGCTTCCCTTCTACGAGCAGTACTTC
TRBD1 . TRBJ1-1 TRBV28 16 CASSQPTGGRNTEAFF TGTGCCAGCAGTCAACCAACAGGGGGCCGGAACACTGAAGCTTTCTTT
TRBD2 . TRBJ2-7 TRBV7-9 18 CASSPLAGEGGESYEQYF TGTGCCAGCAGCCCTCTAGCGGGAGAGGGAGGGGAATCCTACGAGCAGTACTTC